Listed here is a single T cell receptor beta chain. Its target is not known. As every portion of the isolated RNA was reverse transcribed, the sequencing read expressed TCRB transcripts. Approximately 4 million reads was the average for naive, central memory and regulatory T cell samples. This table comes from immunoSEQ multiplex PCR, and its TCRdb copy is limited to in-frame clones, with some not included. This sample carries around 260,000 clones, 20% of them seen once, and the ten largest clones take 0.028%. In total, each donor contributed a single heparinised blood draw that averaged about 100 mL. Germline V gene lookup returns CDR1 SQVTM and CDR2 ANQGSEA. The CDR3 is made up of 13 amino acids. Losses at the gene ends were 7 bases for V and 3 bases for J; bases not matched to a gene: 7. The data were taken from a study of beta chain features in type 1 diabetes. Overall study results and limits: Shorter TCRB CDR3s, moderately but significantly so, were found in Type 1 diabetes patients in all four CD4+ subsets. PCR might preferentially amplify shorter templates, equally in patients and controls. For type 1 diabetes patients, VDJ junctions showed fewer insertions and more deletions.

The source material was naive CD4+ T cells from blood. The sequence derives from a woman aged 40 to 55 with type 1 diabetes. This sequence joins TRBV29-1 and TRBJ2-5, with 8 bases matching TRBD2. Written as DNA, the CDR3 is TGCAGCGCCCAGCGGGGGCTGGAAGAGACCCAGTACTTC. Protein product: CSAQRGLEETQYF.